This TCR beta chain was recovered during a study of T-cell reconstitution after alpha-beta-depleted transplantation in children. The CDR3 consists of 16 residues. After removal of 4 bases from V and 4 bases from J, the junction contained 8 bases not matched to a gene. CDR1 SGHTA and CDR2 FQGNSA come from the germline V gene. Preparation of the TCRbeta library involved a method that used unique molecular identifiers. TCRdb reprocessed the PCR reads with MiXCR, giving one entry per CDR3 protein. Of over 400,000 distinct CDR3 sequences listed, approximately 41% are singletons. Sequencing used PBMCs, obtained before TCRalphabeta/CD19-depleted stem cell transplant. The clonotype was recovered from a girl aged 2 to 9 with aplastic anemia, due to receive a stem cell transplant. V gene TRBV7-2 combines with J gene TRBJ2-1; 9 bases agree with TRBD2. In DNA, the CDR3 is TGTGCCAGCAGCTACCTTAGCGGGGGCCGTTACAATGAGCAGTTCTTC. Translating gives CASSYLSGGRYNEQFF.